The 16 T cell receptor beta chains reported below all come from one sample, sequenced in a study of Tregs in tolerant kidney transplant recipients. The method was immunoSEQ multiplex PCR; TCRdb's version includes in-frame clones alone and lacks a portion of them. The top ten hold around 4% of the sample, which has roughly 68,000 clones, 84% seen once. The sequenced sample consisted of CD4+ T cells from blood. The receptor set was obtained from a human donor in good health.

The rearrangement links TRBV10-3 to TRBJ1-4; TRBD1 is a possible D gene (6 bases). This CDR3 has 14 amino acids. Deletions cut 10 bases from V and 8 bases from J, with 20 bases between. Germline V gene data show CDR1 as ENHRY and CDR2 as SYGVKD. The CDR3 bases are TGTGCCACCACTTCGACAGGAGGTGGGGAAAAACTGTTTTTT. This codes for CATTSTGGGEKLFF.

The chain employs TRBV15 and TRBJ2-7, with D possibly being TRBD1 (6 bases). CDR3 length: 13 residues. Trimming cost V 1 base and J 9 bases, with 13 bases left between them. Germline CDR1 reads LNHNV; CDR2 reads YYDKDF (reference sequence). CDR3 residues: CATSRGLQGGQYF. The CDR3 coding sequence is TGTGCCACCAGCAGAGGACTACAGGGCGGGCAGTACTTC. The full variable domain, with the rest looked up from reference TRBV15 and TRBJ2-7, is DAMVIQNPRYQVTQFGKPVTLSCSQTLNHNVMYWYQQKSSQAPKLLFHYYDKDFNNEADTPDNFQSRRPNTSFCFLDIRSPGLGDTAMYLCATSRGLQGGQYFGPGTRLTVT.

This clone occurred once. This rearrangement joins TRBV19 to TRBJ1-1, with a weak D call TRBD1 (6 bases). Germline loops: CDR1 LNHDA, CDR2 SQIVND (reference sequence). V lost 3 bases, J lost 3 bases, and 11 bases lay in between. The length of the CDR3 is 14 residues. The CDR3, as DNA: TGTGCCAGTAGTATGCGCAGGGGCGACACTGAAGCTTTCTTT. This gives the protein CASSMRRGDTEAFF.

A note on this clone: Other nucleotide sequences from this sample produce the same CDR3. This rearrangement joins TRBV15 to TRBJ2-5, with D tentatively TRBD1 (6 bases). Germline V gene data show CDR1 as LNHNV and CDR2 as YYDKDF (reference sequence). There are 13 residues in the CDR3. The V and J ends lost 1 base and 5 bases respectively, with 8 bases between them. CDR3 sequence: CATSRGTVETQYF. CDR3 coding DNA: TGTGCCACCAGCAGAGGGACAGTCGAGACCCAGTACTTC.

The chain is built from TRBV7-2 and TRBJ2-2; 8 bases map to TRBD2. The germline CDR1 and CDR2 sequences are SGHTA and FQGNSA. The CDR3 totals 16 residues. Losses at the gene ends were 5 bases for V and 6 bases for J; bases not matched to a gene: 11. The CDR3 DNA reads as TGTGCCAGCAGCCTTTTCAGCGGGAGTAACCCCGGGGAGCTGTTTTTT. Protein: CASSLFSGSNPGELFF.

The chain combines TRBV7-2 with TRBJ1-5; D gene uncertain. CDR1 and CDR2 from the germline V gene are SGHTA and FQGNSA. Trimming stripped 2 bases from V and 4 bases from J, with 6 bases between. This CDR3 is 13 amino acids long. CDR3 protein: CASSLYRNQPQHF. The CDR3 nucleotides read TGTGCCAGCAGCTTATACCGGAATCAGCCCCAGCATTTT. The full variable domain, its missing parts supplied by reference TRBV7-2 and TRBJ1-5, is GAGVSQSPSNKVTEKGKDVELRCDPISGHTALYWYRQSLGQGLEFLIYFQGNSAPDKSGLPSDRFSAERTGGSVSTLTIQRTQQEDSAVYLCASSLYRNQPQHFGDGTRLSIL.

The chain joins TRBV9 to TRBJ2-1; D may be TRBD2 (5 bases). The V and J ends lost 1 base and 4 bases respectively, with 12 bases between them. The germline gives CDR1 SGDLS, CDR2 YYNGEE. The CDR3 runs 15 residues. The DNA of the CDR3 is TGTGCCAGCAGCGTAAGAAGCGGCACATACAATGAGCAGTTCTTC. Its translation: CASSVRSGTYNEQFF.

V is TRBV27 and J is TRBJ2-3, with D possibly matching TRBD2 (5 bases). The CDR3 is 16 amino acids. The V and J ends lost 7 bases and 5 bases respectively, with 22 bases between them. Germline V CDR1 and CDR2: MNHEY, SMNVEV (reference sequence). The DNA for the CDR3 is TGTGCCAGCAAGTATAGAGCGGCTAACGAACTAGATACGCAGTATTTT. Translated, it gives CASKYRAANELDTQYF.

The chain employs TRBV4-3 and TRBJ1-6; D is possibly TRBD1 (6 bases). This CDR3 is built from 15 residues. Germline V CDR1 and CDR2: LGHNA, YSLEER. Trimming cost V 5 bases and J 7 bases, with 15 bases left between them. As DNA, the CDR3 is TGCGCCAGCAGCACGACGGACAGCCCCAATTCACCCCTCCACTTT. It translates to CASSTTDSPNSPLHF.

This chain uses TRBV30 with TRBJ1-3; tentative D call: TRBD1 (6 bases). The CDR3 loop spans 15 amino acids. Germline V gene sequence: CDR1 GTSNPN, CDR2 SVGIG (reference sequence). V was cut by 1 base and J by 1 base, with 11 bases left in between. CDR3 region: CAWSDRVFSGNTIYF. Written as DNA, the CDR3 is TGTGCCTGGAGTGACAGGGTGTTTTCTGGAAACACCATATATTTT.

This clone was counted a single time. V usage is TRBV11-3 and J usage is TRBJ2-1, with D hard to call. V was pared by 3 bases and J by 8 bases, with 17 bases between. CDR1 and CDR2 from the germline V gene are SGHNT and YENEEA. The CDR3 has 15 amino acids. The CDR3 sequence is CASSFNPDLLDEQFF. CDR3 bases: TGTGCCAGCAGCTTCAACCCAGACCTTCTCGATGAGCAGTTCTTC.

The gene calls are TRBV4-1 and TRBJ2-5; no firm D call. The CDR3 sequence is 15 residues long. CDR1 MGHRA and CDR2 YSYEKL come from the germline V gene. V was cut by 5 bases and J by 0 bases, with 13 bases left in between. The CDR3 is CASSEPRADQETQYF. CDR3 in DNA: TGCGCCAGCAGCGAACCCCGTGCAGACCAAGAGACCCAGTACTTC.

The rearrangement joins TRBV7-9 to TRBJ1-2, with D perhaps matching TRBD1 (5 bases). This CDR3 is built from 16 residues. Germline values: CDR1 SEHNR, CDR2 FQNEAQ (reference sequence). With 2 bases removed from V and 4 bases from J, the gap between germline ends came to 17 bases. In nucleotides, the CDR3 is TGTGCCAGCAGCTTATCTAGGACCAGGGAGGGCTATGGCTACACCTTC. This sequence encodes CASSLSRTREGYGYTF.

The chain is built from TRBV19 and TRBJ1-1; D is unclear. The germline CDR1 and CDR2 sequences are LNHDA and SQIVND (reference sequence). The CDR3 length is 11 residues. Trimming pared 6 bases from V and 8 bases from J, leaving 10 bases between. CDR3 bases: TGTGCCAGTAGCTTCACGAGGGAAGCTTTCTTT. Protein product: CASSFTREAFF. Using reference TRBV19 and TRBJ1-1 for the parts outside the CDR3, the full variable domain is DGGITQSPKYLFRKEGQNVTLSCEQNLNHDAMYWYRQDPGQGLRLIYYSQIVNDFQKGDIAEGYSVSREKKESFPLTVTSAQKNPTAFYLCASSFTREAFFGQGTRLTVV.

This clone was detected once. CDR3 DNA: TGTGCCAGCAGCCGGGACAGGGGGAATCAGCCCCAGCATTTT. It is translated as CASSRDRGNQPQHF. The V and J genes are TRBV9 and TRBJ1-5; the match to TRBD1 covers 11 bases. Germline V CDR1 and CDR2: SGDLS, YYNGEE. This CDR3 comprises 14 residues. V was pared by 4 bases and J by 4 bases, with 1 base of the junction left unmatched.

V and J are TRBV14 and TRBJ2-1, with 10 bases matching TRBD1. The CDR3 has 19 residues. J lost 7 bases, V lost 2 bases, and 17 bases had no gene match. Per germline, CDR1 SGHDN and CDR2 FVKESK. The CDR3 sequence is CASSQQDSGQGYFINEQFF. CDR3 nucleotides: TGTGCCAGCAGCCAACAGGATTCGGGACAGGGGTATTTTATAAATGAGCAGTTCTTC.